This TCR beta chain was sequenced for a study of cytomegalovirus exposure and HLA in healthy donors. Details on this clone: Its specificity is unknown.

PCR employed 60 Vbeta and 13 Jbeta primers. Libraries were prepared by immunoSEQ multiplex PCR; TCRdb keeps only in-frame clonotypes and omits some of them. The data contain about 110,000 clones, around four fifths of them singletons. Notes on the study in general: One variant, a missense change in DCLRE1C, was linked in a later analysis to TCR beta V- and J-gene trimming. Exclusion applied to some V segments, including TRBV6-2 and TRBV6-3, as they were indistinguishable. What was likely a sequencing artifact was a cluster of highly shared sequence variants.

Trimming at V came to 4 bases and at J to 10 bases, leaving 11 bases not matched to a gene. The CDR3 is 16 residues long. CDR1 is SGHRS, CDR2 YFSETQ, per germline. The origin of this receptor is a woman between 55 and 75 years old in good health and CMV-seropositive. Sequencing was performed on PBMCs. The chain couples TRBV5-1 to TRBJ2-1; 13 bases align to TRBD2. The CDR3 loop is CASSGGLAGPALEQFF. The DNA of the CDR3 is TGCGCCAGCAGCGGGGGACTAGCGGGACCCGCCCTGGAGCAGTTCTTC.